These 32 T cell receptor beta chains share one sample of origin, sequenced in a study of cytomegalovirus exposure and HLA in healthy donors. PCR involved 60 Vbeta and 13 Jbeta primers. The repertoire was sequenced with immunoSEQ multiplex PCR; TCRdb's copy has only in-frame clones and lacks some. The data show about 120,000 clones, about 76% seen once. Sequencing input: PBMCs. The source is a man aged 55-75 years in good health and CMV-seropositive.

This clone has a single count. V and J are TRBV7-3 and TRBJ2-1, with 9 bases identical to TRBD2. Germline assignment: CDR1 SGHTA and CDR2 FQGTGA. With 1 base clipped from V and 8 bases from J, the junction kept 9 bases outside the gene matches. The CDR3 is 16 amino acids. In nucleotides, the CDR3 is TGTGCCAGCAGCTTAATGGCTAGCGGGAAAGGTGATGAGCAGTTCTTC. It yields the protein CASSLMASGKGDEQFF.

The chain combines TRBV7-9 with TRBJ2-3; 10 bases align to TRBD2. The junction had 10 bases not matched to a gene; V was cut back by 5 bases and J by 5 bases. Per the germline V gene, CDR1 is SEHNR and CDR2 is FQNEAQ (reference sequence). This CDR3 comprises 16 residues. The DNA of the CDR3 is TGTGCCAGCAGCCTCACAGCGGGAGGGTATGGAGATACGCAGTATTTT. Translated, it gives CASSLTAGGYGDTQYF. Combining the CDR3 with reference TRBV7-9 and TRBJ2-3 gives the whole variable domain DTGVSQNPRHKITKRGQNVTFRCDPISEHNRLYWYRQTLGQGPEFLTYFQNEAQLEKSRLLSDRFSAERPKGSFSTLEIQRTEQGDSAMYLCASSLTAGGYGDTQYFGPGTRLTVL.

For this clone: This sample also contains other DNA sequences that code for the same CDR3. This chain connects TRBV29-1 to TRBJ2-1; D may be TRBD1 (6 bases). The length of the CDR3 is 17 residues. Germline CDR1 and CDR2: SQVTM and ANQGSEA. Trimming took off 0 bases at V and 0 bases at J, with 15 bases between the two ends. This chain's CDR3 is CSVEDIGQPSSYNEQFF. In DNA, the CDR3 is TGCAGCGTTGAAGACATCGGACAGCCGAGCTCCTACAATGAGCAGTTCTTC.

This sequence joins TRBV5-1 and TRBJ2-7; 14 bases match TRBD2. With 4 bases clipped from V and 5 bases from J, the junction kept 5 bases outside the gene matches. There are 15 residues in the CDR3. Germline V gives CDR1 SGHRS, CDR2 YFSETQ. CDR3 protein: CASSPQGLAGDEQYF. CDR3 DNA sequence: TGCGCCAGCAGCCCGCAGGGACTAGCGGGAGACGAGCAGTACTTC.

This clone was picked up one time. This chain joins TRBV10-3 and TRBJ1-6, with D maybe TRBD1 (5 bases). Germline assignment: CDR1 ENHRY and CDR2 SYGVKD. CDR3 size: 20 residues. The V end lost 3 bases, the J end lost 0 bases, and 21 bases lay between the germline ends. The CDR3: CAISDVIAGFPDSYNSPLHF. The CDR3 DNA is TGTGCCATCAGTGACGTGATCGCAGGGTTCCCAGACTCCTATAATTCACCCCTCCACTTT.

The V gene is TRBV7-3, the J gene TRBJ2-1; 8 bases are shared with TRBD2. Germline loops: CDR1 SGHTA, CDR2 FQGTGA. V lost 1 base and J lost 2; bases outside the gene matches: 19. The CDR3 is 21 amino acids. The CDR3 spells CASSLRRTGGGAGDPYNEQFF. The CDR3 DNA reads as TGTGCCAGCAGCTTAAGAAGGACGGGGGGCGGAGCGGGAGACCCCTACAATGAGCAGTTCTTC.

In DNA, the CDR3 is TGTGCCAGCAGCTTGGTGGCAGGGGGCACTGGGGCCAACGTCCTGACTTTC. It encodes CASSLVAGGTGANVLTF. V gene TRBV5-5 combines with J gene TRBJ2-6; TRBD1 aligns across 8 bases. The CDR3 sequence is 17 residues long. Germline V lookup: CDR1 SGHKS, CDR2 YYEKEE (reference sequence). V shed 0 bases, J shed 2 bases, and the junction held 4 bases outside the gene matches. Supplemented by reference TRBV5-5 and TRBJ2-6, the full variable domain reads DAGVTQSPTHLIKTRGQQVTLRCSPISGHKSVSWYQQVLGQGPQFIFQYYEKEERGRGNFPDRFSARQFPNYSSELNVNALLLGDSALYLCASSLVAGGTGANVLTFGAGSRLTVL.

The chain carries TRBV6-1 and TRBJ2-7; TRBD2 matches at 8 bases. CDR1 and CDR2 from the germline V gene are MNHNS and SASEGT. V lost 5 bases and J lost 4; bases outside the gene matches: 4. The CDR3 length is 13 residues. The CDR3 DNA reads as TGTGCCAGCAGTCTTAGCGGGAAGTACGAGCAGTACTTC. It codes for CASSLSGKYEQYF.

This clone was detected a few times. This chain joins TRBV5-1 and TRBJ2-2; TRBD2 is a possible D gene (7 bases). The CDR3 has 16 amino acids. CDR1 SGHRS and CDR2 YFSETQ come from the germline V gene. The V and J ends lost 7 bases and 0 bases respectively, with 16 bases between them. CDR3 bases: TGCGCCAGCCGTTACTCGGGGGGCGCGAACACCGGGGAGCTGTTTTTT. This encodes CASRYSGGANTGELFF.

The CDR3 coding sequence is TGTGCCAGCAGCCTAGGGAGTGAAGAGCAAGAGACCCAGTACTTC. It specifies CASSLGSEEQETQYF. The chain uses TRBV5-6 and TRBJ2-5; D might be TRBD2 (5 bases). Germline CDR1 reads SGHDT; CDR2 reads YYEEEE. The CDR3 consists of 15 residues. V lost 4 bases and J lost 2, with 15 bases in between.

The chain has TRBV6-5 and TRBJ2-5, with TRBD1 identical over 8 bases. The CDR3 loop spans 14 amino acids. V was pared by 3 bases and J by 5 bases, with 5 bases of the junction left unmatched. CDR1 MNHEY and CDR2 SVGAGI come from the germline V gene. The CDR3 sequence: CASSYGRGHETQYF. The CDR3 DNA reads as TGTGCCAGCAGTTATGGCAGGGGGCATGAGACCCAGTACTTC.

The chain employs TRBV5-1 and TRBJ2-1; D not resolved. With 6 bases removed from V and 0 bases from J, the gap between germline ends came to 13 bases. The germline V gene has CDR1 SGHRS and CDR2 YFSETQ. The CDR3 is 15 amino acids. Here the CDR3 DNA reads TGCGCCAGCAAATTTAACTACAACTCCTACAATGAGCAGTTCTTC. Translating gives CASKFNYNSYNEQFF.

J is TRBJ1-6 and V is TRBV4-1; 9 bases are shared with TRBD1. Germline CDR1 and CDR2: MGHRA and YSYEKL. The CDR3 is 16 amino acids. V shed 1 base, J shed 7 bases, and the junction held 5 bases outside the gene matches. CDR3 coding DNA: TGCGCCAGCAGCCAAGGGACAGGGGCCGGGAATTCACCCCTCCACTTT. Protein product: CASSQGTGAGNSPLHF.

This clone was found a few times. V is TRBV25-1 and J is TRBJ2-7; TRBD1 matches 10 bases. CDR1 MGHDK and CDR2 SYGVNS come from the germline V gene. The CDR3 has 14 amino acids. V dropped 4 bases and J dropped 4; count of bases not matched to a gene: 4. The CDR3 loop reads CASSVTGGKYEQYF. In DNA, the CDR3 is TGTGCCAGCAGTGTGACAGGGGGCAAATACGAGCAGTACTTC.

The CDR3 DNA follows: TGTGCCAGCAGTGAATCCCCAGCGGGAAACTATGGCTACACCTTC. It encodes CASSESPAGNYGYTF. This rearrangement joins TRBV6-4 to TRBJ1-2; D unresolved. CDR1 is MRHNA and CDR2 is SNTAGT in the germline V gene. V was pared by 3 bases and J by 2 bases, with 13 bases between. CDR3 length: 15 residues.

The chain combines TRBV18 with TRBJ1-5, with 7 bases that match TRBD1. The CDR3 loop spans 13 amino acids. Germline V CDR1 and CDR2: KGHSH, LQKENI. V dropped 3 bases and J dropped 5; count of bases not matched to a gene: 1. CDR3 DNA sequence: TGTGCCAGCTCACCTACAGGGGATCAGCCCCAGCATTTT. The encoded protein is CASSPTGDQPQHF. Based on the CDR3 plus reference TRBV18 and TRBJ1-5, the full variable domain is NAGVMQNPRHLVRRRGQEARLRCSPMKGHSHVYWYRQLPEEGLKFMVYLQKENIIDESGMPKERFSAEFPKEGPSILRIQQVVRGDSAAYFCASSPTGDQPQHFGDGTRLSIL.

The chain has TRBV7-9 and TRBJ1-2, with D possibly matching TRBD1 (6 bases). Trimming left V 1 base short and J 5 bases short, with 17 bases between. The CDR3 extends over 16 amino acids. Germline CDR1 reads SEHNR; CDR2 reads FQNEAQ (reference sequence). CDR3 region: CASSLGGGPVRYGYTF. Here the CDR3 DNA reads TGTGCCAGCAGCTTAGGGGGGGGGCCCGTGAGATATGGCTACACCTTC.

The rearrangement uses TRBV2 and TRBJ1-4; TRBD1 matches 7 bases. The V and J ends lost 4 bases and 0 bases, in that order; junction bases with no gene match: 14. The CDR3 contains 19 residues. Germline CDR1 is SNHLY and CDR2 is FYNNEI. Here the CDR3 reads CASSGIGTALIATNEKLFF. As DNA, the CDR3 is TGTGCCAGCAGTGGTATCGGGACAGCACTTATTGCAACTAATGAAAAACTGTTTTTT.

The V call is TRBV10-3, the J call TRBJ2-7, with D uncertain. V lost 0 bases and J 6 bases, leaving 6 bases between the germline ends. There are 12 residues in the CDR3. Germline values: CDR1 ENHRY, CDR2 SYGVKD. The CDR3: CAISESGGEQYF. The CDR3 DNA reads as TGTGCCATCAGTGAGTCCGGCGGCGAGCAGTACTTC.

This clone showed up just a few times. CDR3 DNA: TGTGCCAGCTCACCAGGGCGGGGACGTAGCTCTGGGGCCAACGTCCTGACTTTC. Translated, it gives CASSPGRGRSSGANVLTF. The rearrangement links TRBV18 to TRBJ2-6; maybe TRBD2 (6 bases). Germline lookup yields CDR1 KGHSH and CDR2 LQKENI. Trimming left V 2 bases short and J 0 bases short, with 14 bases between. The CDR3 contains 18 residues.

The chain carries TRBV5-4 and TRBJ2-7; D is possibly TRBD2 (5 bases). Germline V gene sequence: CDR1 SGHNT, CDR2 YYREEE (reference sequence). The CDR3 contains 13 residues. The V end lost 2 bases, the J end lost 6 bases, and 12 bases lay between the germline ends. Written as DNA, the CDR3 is TGTGCCAGCAGCTTCGGGGTCGACGGCGAGCAGTACTTC. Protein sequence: CASSFGVDGEQYF.

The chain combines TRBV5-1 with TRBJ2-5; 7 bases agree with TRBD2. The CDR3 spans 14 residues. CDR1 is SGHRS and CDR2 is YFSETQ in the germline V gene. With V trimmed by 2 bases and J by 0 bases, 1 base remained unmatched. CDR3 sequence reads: CASSFSGDQETQYF. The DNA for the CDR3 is TGCGCCAGCAGCTTCAGCGGGGACCAAGAGACCCAGTACTTC.

The CDR3 DNA reads as TGTGCCAGCAGATTCGGACAGGGGGGATCCGAGCAGTACTTC. Protein: CASRFGQGGSEQYF. The chain uses TRBV27 and TRBJ2-7, with TRBD1 matching over 10 bases. J lost 6 bases, V lost 6 bases, and 8 bases had no gene match. The V gene's germline CDR1 is MNHEY and CDR2 SMNVEV (reference sequence). CDR3 length equals 14 residues.

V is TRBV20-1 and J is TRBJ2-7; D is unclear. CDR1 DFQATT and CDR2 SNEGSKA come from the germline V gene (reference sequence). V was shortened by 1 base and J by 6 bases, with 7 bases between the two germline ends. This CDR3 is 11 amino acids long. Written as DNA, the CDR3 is TGCAGTGCTAGAGTTGGGCTCGAGCAGTACTTC. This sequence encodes CSARVGLEQYF.

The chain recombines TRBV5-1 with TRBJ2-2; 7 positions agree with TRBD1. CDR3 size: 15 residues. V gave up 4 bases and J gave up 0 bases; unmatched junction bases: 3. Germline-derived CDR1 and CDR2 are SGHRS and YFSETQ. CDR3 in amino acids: CASSPGGTNTGELFF. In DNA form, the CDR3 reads TGCGCCAGCAGCCCAGGGGGAACGAACACCGGGGAGCTGTTTTTT.

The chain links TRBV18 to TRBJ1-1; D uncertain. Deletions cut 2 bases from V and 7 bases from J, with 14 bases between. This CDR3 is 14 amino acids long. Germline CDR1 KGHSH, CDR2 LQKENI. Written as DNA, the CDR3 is TGTGCCAGCTCACCAGCCTTGTCAGACAATGAAGCTTTCTTT. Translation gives CASSPALSDNEAFF.

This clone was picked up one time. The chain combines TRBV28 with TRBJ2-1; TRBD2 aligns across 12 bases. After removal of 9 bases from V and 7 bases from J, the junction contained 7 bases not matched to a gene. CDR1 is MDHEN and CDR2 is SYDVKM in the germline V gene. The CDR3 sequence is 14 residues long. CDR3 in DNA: TGTGCCAGTTCCGCACTAGCGGGAGGAAATGAGCAGTTCTTC. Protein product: CASSALAGGNEQFF. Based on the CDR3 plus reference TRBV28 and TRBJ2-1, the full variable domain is DVKVTQSSRYLVKRTGEKVFLECVQDMDHENMFWYRQDPGLGLRLIYFSYDVKMKEKGDIPEGYSVSREKKERFSLILESASTNQTSMYLCASSALAGGNEQFFGPGTRLTVL.

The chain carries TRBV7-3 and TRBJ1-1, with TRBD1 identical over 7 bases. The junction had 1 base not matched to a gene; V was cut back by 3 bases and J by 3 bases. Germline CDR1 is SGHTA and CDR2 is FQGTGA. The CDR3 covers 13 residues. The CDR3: CASSFDRDTEAFF. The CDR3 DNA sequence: TGTGCCAGCAGCTTTGACAGGGACACTGAAGCTTTCTTT. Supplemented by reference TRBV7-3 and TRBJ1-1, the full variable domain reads GAGVSQTPSNKVTEKGKYVELRCDPISGHTALYWYRQSLGQGPEFLIYFQGTGAADDSGLPNDRFFAVRPEGSVSTLKIQRTERGDSAVYLCASSFDRDTEAFFGQGTRLTVV.

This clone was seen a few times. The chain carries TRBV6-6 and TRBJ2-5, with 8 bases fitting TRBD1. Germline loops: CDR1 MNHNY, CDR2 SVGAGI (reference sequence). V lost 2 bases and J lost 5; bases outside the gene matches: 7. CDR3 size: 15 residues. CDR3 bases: TGTGCCAGCAGTTACCCGGCAGGGGGCAGCGAGACCCAGTACTTC. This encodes CASSYPAGGSETQYF.

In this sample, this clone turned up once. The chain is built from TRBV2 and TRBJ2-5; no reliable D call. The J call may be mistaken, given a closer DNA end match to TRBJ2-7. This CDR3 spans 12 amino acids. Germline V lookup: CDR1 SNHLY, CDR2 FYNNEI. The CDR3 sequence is CASSEGAYEQYF. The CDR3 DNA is TGTGCCAGCAGTGAAGGAGCTTACGAGCAGTACTTC.

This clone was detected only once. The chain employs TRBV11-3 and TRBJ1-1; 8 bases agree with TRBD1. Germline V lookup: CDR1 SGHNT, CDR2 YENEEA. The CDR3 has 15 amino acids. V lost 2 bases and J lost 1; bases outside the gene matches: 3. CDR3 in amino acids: CASSLHGTGNTEAFF. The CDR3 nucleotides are TGTGCCAGCAGCTTACATGGGACAGGGAACACTGAAGCTTTCTTT.

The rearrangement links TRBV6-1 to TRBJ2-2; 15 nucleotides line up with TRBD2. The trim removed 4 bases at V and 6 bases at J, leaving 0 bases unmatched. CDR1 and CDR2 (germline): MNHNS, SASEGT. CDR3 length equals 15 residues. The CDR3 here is CASSGTSGGAGELFF. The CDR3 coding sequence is TGTGCCAGCAGTGGGACTAGCGGGGGGGCCGGGGAGCTGTTTTTT.